A selection of T cell receptor beta chains follows, all from one sample in a study of cytomegalovirus exposure and HLA in healthy donors. Method: immunoSEQ multiplex PCR; TCRdb's copy keeps in-frame clones and lacks some. The sample contains around 140,000 clones, approximately 64% of which appear only once. Sequencing used PBMCs. The source is a woman between 40 and 55 years old in good health and CMV-seronegative. Both conserved end residues are part of each CDR3. A D gene is named only where the DNA matches it firmly. Some rows mark clone size as missing; the rest say once, few, many or name a class of expanded clone.

abundance	d_gene	v_gene	j_gene	CDR3nt	CDR3aa
few	TRBD1	TRBV18	TRBJ2-7	TGTGCCAGCTCTTCCCGGGACAGTCAGAAGTACTTC	CASSSRDSQKYF
NA	NA	TRBV6-5	TRBJ1-1	TGTGCCAGCAGTTACTCGAGATTACAGGCGAACACTGAAGCTTTCTTT	CASSYSRLQANTEAFF
NA	TRBD1	TRBV28	TRBJ1-1	TGTGCCAGCAGACCCCAGGGGGGATCCACTGAAGCTTTCTTT	CASRPQGGSTEAFF
NA	NA	TRBV18	TRBJ2-4	TGTGCCAGCTCAGAGGGTGGCACGAACATTCAGTACTTC	CASSEGGTNIQYF
NA	NA	TRBV11-2	TRBJ1-6	TGTGCCAGCAGCCTCGAGGCTGGACTCACACCCCTCCACTTT	CASSLEAGLTPLHF
NA	NA	TRBV30	TRBJ2-1	TGTGCCTGGAGTGTACAGGTTGATGAGCAGTTCTTC	CAWSVQVDEQFF
few	NA	TRBV4-1	TRBJ2-5	TGCGCCAGCAGCCAAGAGAGCACTAGAAGAGAGACCCAGTACTTC	CASSQESTRRETQYF
NA	NA	TRBV5-8	TRBJ2-7	TGTGCCAGCAGCTTTGGGCCCGGGAGCTCCTACGAGCAGTACTTC	CASSFGPGSSYEQYF
NA	NA	TRBV5-4	TRBJ1-1	TGTGCCAGCAGCTTGGGCCGGGGGACTGAAGCTTTCTTT	CASSLGRGTEAFF
NA	NA	TRBV6-5	TRBJ2-7	TGTGCCAGCAAAGTAAGAAACGTTAGGGGCGAGCAGTACTTC	CASKVRNVRGEQYF
once	TRBD2	TRBV7-3	TRBJ2-2	TGTGCCAGCGGAGGGACCAGCGGGGGTAGGACCGGGGAGCTGTTTTTT	CASGGTSGGRTGELFF
NA	TRBD1	TRBV7-9	TRBJ1-5	TGTGCCAGCAGCTCACAGGGGCCGAATCAGCCCCAGCATTTT	CASSSQGPNQPQHF
NA	NA	TRBV25-1	TRBJ1-2	TGTGCCAGCAGTGTCGGTTCCGTGGAATTAGGGGAGGGAGGCTACACCTTC	CASSVGSVELGEGGYTF